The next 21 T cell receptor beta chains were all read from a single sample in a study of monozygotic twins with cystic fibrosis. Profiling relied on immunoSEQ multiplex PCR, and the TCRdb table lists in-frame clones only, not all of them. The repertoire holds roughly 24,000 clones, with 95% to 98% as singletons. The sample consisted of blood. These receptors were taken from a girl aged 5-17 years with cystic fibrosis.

The CDR3 DNA reads TGCGCCAGCAGCGGGGGGACAGCTTCTCAGGGCGAGCAGTACTTC. It specifies CASSGGTASQGEQYF. The chain employs TRBV5-1 and TRBJ2-7; D is possibly TRBD1 (7 bases). The CDR3 covers 15 residues. Trimming stripped 4 bases from V and 6 bases from J, with 20 bases between. Germline CDR1 SGHRS, CDR2 YFSETQ.

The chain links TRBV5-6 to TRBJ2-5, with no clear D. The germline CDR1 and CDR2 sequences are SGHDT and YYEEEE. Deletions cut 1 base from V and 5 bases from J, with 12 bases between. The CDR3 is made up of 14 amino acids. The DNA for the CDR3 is TGTGCCAGCAGCTTGTGGCTAGGTTGGGAGACCCAGTACTTC. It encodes CASSLWLGWETQYF.

The CDR3 protein is CASSPLGSNQPQHF. In DNA, the CDR3 is TGTGCCAGCAGTCCCCTTGGAAGCAATCAGCCCCAGCATTTT. V gene TRBV6-1 combines with J gene TRBJ1-5; D ambiguous. Germline CDR1 is MNHNS and CDR2 is SASEGT. The CDR3 has 14 residues. Trimming left V 5 bases short and J 1 base short, with 9 bases between.

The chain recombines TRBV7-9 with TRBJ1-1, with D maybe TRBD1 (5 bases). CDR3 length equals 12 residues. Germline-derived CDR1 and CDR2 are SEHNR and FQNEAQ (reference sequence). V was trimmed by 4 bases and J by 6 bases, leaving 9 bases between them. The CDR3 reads CASSSQGPEAFF. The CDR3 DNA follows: TGTGCCAGCAGCTCCCAGGGACCTGAAGCTTTCTTT.

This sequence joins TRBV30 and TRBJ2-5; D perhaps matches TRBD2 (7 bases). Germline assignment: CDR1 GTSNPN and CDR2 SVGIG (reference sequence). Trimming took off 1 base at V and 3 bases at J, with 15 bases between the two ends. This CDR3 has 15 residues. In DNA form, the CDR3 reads TGTGCCTGGAGTGGGGGGGGCAGCTTGAAAGAGACCCAGTACTTC. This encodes CAWSGGGSLKETQYF.

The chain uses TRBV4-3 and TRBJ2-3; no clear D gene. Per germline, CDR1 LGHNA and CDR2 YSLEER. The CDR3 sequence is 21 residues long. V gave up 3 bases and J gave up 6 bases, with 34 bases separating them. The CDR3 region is CASSQGPRLYWSEGEEDTQYF. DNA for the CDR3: TGCGCCAGCAGCCAGGGTCCACGTCTATACTGGTCCGAAGGAGAAGAGGATACGCAGTATTTT.

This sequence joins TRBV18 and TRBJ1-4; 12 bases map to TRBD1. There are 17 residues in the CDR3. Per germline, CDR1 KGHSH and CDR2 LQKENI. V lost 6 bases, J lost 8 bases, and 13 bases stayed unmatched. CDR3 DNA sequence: TGTGCCAGCTCGCGCGGGACAGGGGGCTCTGGTGGAGAAAAACTGTTTTTT. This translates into CASSRGTGGSGGEKLFF.

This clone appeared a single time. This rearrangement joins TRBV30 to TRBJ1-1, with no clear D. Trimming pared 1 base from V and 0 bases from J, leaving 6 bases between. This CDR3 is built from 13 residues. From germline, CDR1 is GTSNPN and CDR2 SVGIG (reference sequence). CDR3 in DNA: TGTGCCTGGAGTGGGCAGTTGAACACTGAAGCTTTCTTT. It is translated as CAWSGQLNTEAFF.

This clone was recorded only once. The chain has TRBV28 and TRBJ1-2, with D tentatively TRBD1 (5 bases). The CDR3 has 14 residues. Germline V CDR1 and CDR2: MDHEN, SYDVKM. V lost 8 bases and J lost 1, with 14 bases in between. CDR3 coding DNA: TGTGCCAGCCACCGGGACGGCTATAACTATGGCTACACCTTC. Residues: CASHRDGYNYGYTF.

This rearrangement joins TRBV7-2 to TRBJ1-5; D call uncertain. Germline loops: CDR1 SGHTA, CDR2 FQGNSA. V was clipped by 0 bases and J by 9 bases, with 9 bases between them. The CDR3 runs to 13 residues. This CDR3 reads CASSLASAGPQHF. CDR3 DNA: TGTGCCAGCAGCTTAGCGTCGGCAGGGCCCCAGCATTTT. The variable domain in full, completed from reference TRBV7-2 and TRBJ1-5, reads GAGVSQSPSNKVTEKGKDVELRCDPISGHTALYWYRQSLGQGLEFLIYFQGNSAPDKSGLPSDRFSAERTGGSVSTLTIQRTQQEDSAVYLCASSLASAGPQHFGDGTRLSIL.

DNA of the CDR3: TGTGCCAGCAGCTTCACGGGGCGGGAGAGGGATGAGCAGTTCTTC. It specifies CASSFTGRERDEQFF. The chain carries TRBV7-8 and TRBJ2-1; 7 nucleotides agree with TRBD2. V shed 3 bases and J 8 bases; nucleotides not matched to a gene: 10. CDR3 length: 15 amino acids. The germline V gene encodes CDR1 SGHVS and CDR2 FQNEAQ.

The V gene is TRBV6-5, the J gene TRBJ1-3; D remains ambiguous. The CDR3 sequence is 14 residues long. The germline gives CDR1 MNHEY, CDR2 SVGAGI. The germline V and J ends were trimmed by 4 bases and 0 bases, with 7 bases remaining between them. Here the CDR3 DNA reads TGTGCCAGCAGTTCGAGGAACTCTGGAAACACCATATATTTT. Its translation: CASSSRNSGNTIYF.

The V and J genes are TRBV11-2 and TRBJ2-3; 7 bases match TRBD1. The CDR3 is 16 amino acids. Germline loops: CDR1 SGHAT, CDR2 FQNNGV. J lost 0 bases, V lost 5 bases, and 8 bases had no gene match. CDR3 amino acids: CASSIRQGASTDTQYF. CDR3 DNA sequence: TGTGCCAGCAGCATAAGACAGGGTGCTAGCACAGATACGCAGTATTTT.

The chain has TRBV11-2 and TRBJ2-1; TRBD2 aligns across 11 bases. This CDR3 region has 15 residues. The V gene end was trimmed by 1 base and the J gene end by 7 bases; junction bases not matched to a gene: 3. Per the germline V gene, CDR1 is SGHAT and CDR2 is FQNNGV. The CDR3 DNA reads TGTGCCAGCAGCTTAGTAGCGGGAGGGTGGAATGAGCAGTTCTTC. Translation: CASSLVAGGWNEQFF.

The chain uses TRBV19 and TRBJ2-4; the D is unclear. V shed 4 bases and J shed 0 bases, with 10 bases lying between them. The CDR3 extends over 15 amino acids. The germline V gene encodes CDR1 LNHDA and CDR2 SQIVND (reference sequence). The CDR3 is CASSSGSVAKNIQYF. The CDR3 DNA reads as TGTGCCAGTAGTAGTGGTAGTGTAGCCAAAAACATTCAGTACTTC.

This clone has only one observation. CDR3 loop: CASSQVDMGLVTGELFF. CDR3 in DNA: TGCGCCAGCAGCCAAGTCGATATGGGACTAGTAACCGGGGAGCTGTTTTTT. The V call is TRBV4-1, the J call TRBJ2-2, with 8 bases fitting TRBD2. From germline, CDR1 is MGHRA and CDR2 YSYEKL. The CDR3 totals 17 residues. J was trimmed by 5 bases and V by 1 base; bases with no gene match: 9.

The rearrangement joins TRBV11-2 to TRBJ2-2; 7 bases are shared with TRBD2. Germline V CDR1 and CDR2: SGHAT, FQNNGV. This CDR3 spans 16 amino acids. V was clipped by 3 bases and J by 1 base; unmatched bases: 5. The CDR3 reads CASSFSGGWNTGELFF. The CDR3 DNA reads TGTGCCAGCAGCTTTTCCGGGGGGTGGAACACCGGGGAGCTGTTTTTT. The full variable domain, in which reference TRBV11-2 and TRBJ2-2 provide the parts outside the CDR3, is EAGVAQSPRYKIIEKRQSVAFWCNPISGHATLYWYQQILGQGPKLLIQFQNNGVVDDSQLPKDRFSAERLKGVDSTLKIQPAKLEDSAVYLCASSFSGGWNTGELFFGEGSRLTVL.

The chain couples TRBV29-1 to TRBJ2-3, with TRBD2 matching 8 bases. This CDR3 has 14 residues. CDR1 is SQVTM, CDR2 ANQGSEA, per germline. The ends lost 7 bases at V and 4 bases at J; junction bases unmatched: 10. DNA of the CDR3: TGCAGCGCACTCCCGGGAGGGATGGCAGATACGCAGTATTTT. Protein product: CSALPGGMADTQYF.

The CDR3 loop reads CAWSSYRANTEAFF. As DNA, the CDR3 is TGTGCCTGGAGTTCCTACAGGGCGAACACTGAAGCTTTCTTT. This chain links TRBV30 with TRBJ1-1; TRBD1 might be the D (6 bases). Germline V CDR1 and CDR2: GTSNPN, SVGIG (reference sequence). CDR3 size: 14 residues. V lost 2 bases and J lost 1, with 11 bases in between.

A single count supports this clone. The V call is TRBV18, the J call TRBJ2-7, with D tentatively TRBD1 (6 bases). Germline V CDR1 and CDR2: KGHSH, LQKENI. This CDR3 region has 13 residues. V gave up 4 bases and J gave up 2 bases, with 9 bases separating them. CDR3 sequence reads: CASSQGVTYEQYF. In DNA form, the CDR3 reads TGTGCCAGCTCACAGGGGGTTACCTACGAGCAGTACTTC.

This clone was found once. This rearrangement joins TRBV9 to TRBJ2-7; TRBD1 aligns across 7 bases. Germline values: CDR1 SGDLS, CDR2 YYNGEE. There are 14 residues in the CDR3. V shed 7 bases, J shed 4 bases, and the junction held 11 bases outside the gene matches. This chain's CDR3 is CASGQGELGYEQYF. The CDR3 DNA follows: TGTGCCAGCGGCCAGGGGGAACTGGGGTACGAGCAGTACTTC.